This passage covers 27 T cell receptor beta chains from one sample sequenced in a study of human versus mouse CDR3 diversity and MHC coevolution. Repertoires were generated with immunoSEQ multiplex PCR, while TCRdb's copy carries only in-frame clones and drops some. The table has tens of thousands of clones, 90% to 95% seen once; the top ten hold 18%. Input material: naive CD4+ T cells from blood. Subset described: CD45RO-negative CD62L-positive naive CD4 T cells. The receptors were sampled from a person between 60 and 69 years old in good health.

This clone was seen only once. CDR3 loop: CASSPSRANEKLFF. The CDR3 coding sequence is TGTGCCAGCAGCCCGTCGAGGGCTAATGAAAAACTGTTTTTT. V is TRBV27 and J is TRBJ1-4; no clear D. The germline V gene has CDR1 MNHEY and CDR2 SMNVEV (reference sequence). V gave up 6 bases and J gave up 3 bases, with 11 bases separating them. The CDR3 length is 14 residues.

The chain uses TRBV19 and TRBJ2-1, with TRBD2 identical over 10 bases. This CDR3 contains 17 residues. J was trimmed by 9 bases and V by 5 bases; bases with no gene match: 16. Germline CDR1 is LNHDA and CDR2 is SQIVND (reference sequence). CDR3 sequence: CASSVRQASGRASEQFF. The CDR3 region has the DNA TGTGCCAGTAGTGTTAGGCAGGCGAGCGGGAGGGCGAGTGAGCAGTTCTTC.

Notes on this clone: Relative to the germline gene, one junction end is altered; a read error may explain this. The sample contains more than one DNA sequence encoding this CDR3. The rearrangement links TRBV11-2 to TRBJ1-5, with D possibly being TRBD1 (5 bases). Germline V gene sequence: CDR1 SGHAT, CDR2 FQNNGV. The CDR3 has 13 amino acids. CDR3 sequence: CASSLARGQPQHF. The CDR3 region has the DNA TGTGCCAGCAGCTTAGCGCGGGGCCAGCCCCAACATTTT.

V and J are TRBV27 and TRBJ1-3; D gene ambiguous. The CDR3 spans 14 residues. Germline loops: CDR1 MNHEY, CDR2 SMNVEV (reference sequence). V lost 5 bases and J 0 bases, leaving 8 bases between the germline ends. This chain's CDR3 is CASSPHNSGNTIYF. The CDR3 region has the DNA TGTGCCAGCAGTCCTCACAACTCTGGAAACACCATATATTTT.

V usage is TRBV9 and J usage is TRBJ2-7; D might be TRBD2 (6 bases). Germline-derived CDR1 and CDR2 are SGDLS and YYNGEE. Trimming stripped 0 bases from V and 6 bases from J, with 10 bases between. The CDR3 spans 13 residues. CDR3 in DNA: TGTGCCAGCAGCGTAGCTAGCGATGCCGAGCAGTACTTC. Protein product: CASSVASDAEQYF.

This rearrangement joins TRBV6-6 to TRBJ2-1; the D is unclear. The CDR3 has 16 residues. V lost 0 bases and J 2 bases, leaving 11 bases between the germline ends. Germline values: CDR1 MNHNY, CDR2 SVGAGI (reference sequence). CDR3 sequence reads: CASSYSAEVPYNEQFF. DNA of the CDR3: TGTGCCAGCAGTTACTCTGCCGAGGTCCCCTACAATGAGCAGTTCTTC.

This clone was counted only a few times. The chain joins TRBV19 to TRBJ1-3, with D hard to call. The germline gives CDR1 LNHDA, CDR2 SQIVND (reference sequence). This CDR3 has 17 residues. V was shortened by 4 bases and J by 0 bases, with 16 bases between the two germline ends. CDR3 nucleotides: TGTGCCAGTAGTACCGCATCGACACCTCTCTCTGGAAACACCATATATTTT. Amino acids: CASSTASTPLSGNTIYF.

V and J are TRBV19 and TRBJ2-5; 8 bases are a match to TRBD2. V trimming: 7 bases; J trimming: 7 bases; junction bases outside the gene matches: 14. The CDR3 loop spans 15 amino acids. CDR1 is LNHDA, CDR2 SQIVND, per germline (reference sequence). The CDR3 DNA reads as TGTGCCAGTAAATTTCGTAGCGGGATGGGGGTGACCCAGTACTTC. Amino acid sequence: CASKFRSGMGVTQYF.

This clone was recorded once. The chain combines TRBV2 with TRBJ2-5; TRBD2 aligns across 12 bases. With the DNA end fitting TRBJ2-7 better, the J assignment may be wrong. Per germline, CDR1 SNHLY and CDR2 FYNNEI. There are 15 residues in the CDR3. CDR3 DNA sequence: TGTGCCAGCAGTGAACTAGCGGGAGGGCCCTACGAGCAGTACTTC. Its translation is CASSELAGGPYEQYF.

The V and J genes are TRBV27 and TRBJ2-3; 9 nucleotides align to TRBD2. Trimming took 5 bases from V and 6 from J; bases not matched to a gene: 12. This CDR3 spans 16 amino acids. Per germline, CDR1 MNHEY and CDR2 SMNVEV (reference sequence). DNA for the CDR3: TGTGCCAGCAGTCCCCGCTATAGCGGGAGTAGGGATACGCAGTATTTT. Its translation is CASSPRYSGSRDTQYF.

This clone was detected only once. This chain links TRBV7-2 with TRBJ2-7; no definite D call. Deletions cut 0 bases from V and 0 bases from J, with 6 bases between. Germline CDR1 SGHTA, CDR2 FQGNSA. The CDR3 runs 14 residues. In DNA form, the CDR3 reads TGTGCCAGCAGCTTAGCGCACAACTCCTACGAGCAGTACTTC. This sequence encodes CASSLAHNSYEQYF.

The chain links TRBV6-6 to TRBJ2-3; 8 nucleotides line up with TRBD2. Trimming cost V 5 bases and J 0 bases; bases outside gene matches: 7. CDR3 size: 16 residues. Germline V CDR1 and CDR2: MNHNY, SVGAGI (reference sequence). CDR3 sequence: CASSTLAGTSTDTQYF. CDR3 in DNA: TGTGCCAGCAGTACCTTAGCGGGAACTAGCACAGATACGCAGTATTTT.

This chain joins TRBV25-1 and TRBJ1-5; D is unresolved. Trimming removed 6 bases from V and 6 bases from J, with 6 bases in between. Germline V CDR1 and CDR2: MGHDK, SYGVNS. CDR3 length: 11 amino acids. The CDR3, as DNA: TGTGCCAGCAGACAATGTCAGCCCCAGCATTTT. It is translated as CASRQCQPQHF.

This chain links TRBV5-1 with TRBJ2-7; D might be TRBD1 (6 bases). Germline CDR1 and CDR2: SGHRS and YFSETQ. CDR3 length: 15 residues. Trimming shortened V by 0 bases and J by 5 bases, and 15 bases separated the two germline ends. CDR3 sequence: CASSLGGQIPNEQYF. CDR3 nucleotide sequence: TGCGCCAGCAGCTTGGGGGGACAAATCCCAAACGAGCAGTACTTC.

This clone was detected only once. The sample holds other DNA sequences that translate to the same CDR3. The chain employs TRBV9 and TRBJ2-7, with 11 positions matching TRBD2. Looked up from germline, CDR1 is SGDLS and CDR2 is YYNGEE. The J segment lost 0 bases and the V segment lost 2 bases, leaving 1 base of the junction unmatched. The CDR3 extends over 15 amino acids. The CDR3 coding sequence is TGTGCCAGCAGCGTGCTAGCGGGAGGCTCCTACGAGCAGTACTTC. This gives the protein CASSVLAGGSYEQYF.

Of note for this clone: The junction and the germline gene differ at one end; a read error may be behind it. The rearrangement uses TRBV6-6 and TRBJ2-7, with D possibly being TRBD1 (6 bases). Germline loops: CDR1 MNHNY, CDR2 SVGAGI (reference sequence). CDR3 length equals 13 residues. CDR3 sequence reads: CASSYGQSYEQCF. Written as DNA, the CDR3 is TGTGCCAGCAGTTACGGACAGTCCTACGAGCAGTGCTTC.

The rearrangement joins TRBV5-1 to TRBJ2-1; 12 nucleotides agree with TRBD2. Germline CDR1 and CDR2: SGHRS and YFSETQ. The CDR3 is made up of 21 amino acids. V lost 0 bases and J lost 5; bases outside the gene matches: 18. The CDR3 sequence is CASSLAGWGLAGGPWNNEQFF. In DNA form, the CDR3 reads TGCGCCAGCAGCTTGGCAGGCTGGGGGCTAGCGGGAGGGCCTTGGAACAATGAGCAGTTCTTC.

The chain carries TRBV7-9 and TRBJ2-3; 7 bases align to TRBD2. CDR1 is SEHNR and CDR2 is FQNEAQ in the germline V gene (reference sequence). The CDR3 runs 14 residues. V lost 2 bases, J lost 5 bases, and 4 bases stayed unmatched. The CDR3 region is CASSLTSAEDTQYF. The DNA for the CDR3 is TGTGCCAGCAGCTTAACTAGCGCGGAAGATACGCAGTATTTT.

This rearrangement joins TRBV7-6 to TRBJ2-5, with 7 bases identical to TRBD1. V dropped 10 bases and J dropped 2; count of bases not matched to a gene: 10. The CDR3 has 14 residues. Germline values: CDR1 SGHVS, CDR2 FNYEAQ. The CDR3 coding sequence is TGTGCCACCAGTCGGTTGGGACAGCAAGAGACCCAGTACTTC. This codes for CATSRLGQQETQYF.

This sequence joins TRBV9 and TRBJ2-5, with a tentative D call TRBD2 (5 bases). The J call is in doubt because the DNA end fits TRBJ2-7 better. The CDR3 is made up of 13 amino acids. From germline, CDR1 is SGDLS and CDR2 YYNGEE. CDR3 sequence (DNA): TGTGCCAGCAGCGTAGGCCCCGAGGGCGAGCAGTACTTC. Its protein product is CASSVGPEGEQYF.

The CDR3 DNA sequence: TGTGCCAGCAGCTTAGAGTCTGGGGAGCTGTTTTTT. This gives the protein CASSLESGELFF. This sequence joins TRBV11-3 and TRBJ2-2; D is unresolved. This CDR3 spans 12 amino acids. Germline lookup yields CDR1 SGHNT and CDR2 YENEEA. V lost 0 bases, J lost 8 bases, and 4 bases lay in between.

This clone turned up a few times. This chain connects TRBV21-1 to TRBJ2-7; the D call in the table, TRBD2, was not verified against the DNA. TRBV21-1 is a pseudogene. The CDR3 extends over 16 amino acids. The CDR3: CASSKGGTSGGYEQYF. CDR3 coding DNA: TGTGCCAGCAGCAAAGGAGGGACTAGCGGAGGCTACGAGCAGTACTTC.

This clone showed up just a few times. The J gene is TRBJ2-7, the V gene TRBV14; D might be TRBD1 (6 bases). Germline CDR1 and CDR2: SGHDN and FVKESK. V lost 5 bases and J 6 bases, leaving 11 bases between the germline ends. This CDR3 is 12 amino acids long. CDR3 protein: CASSLQGSEQYF. The CDR3, as DNA: TGTGCCAGCAGCTTACAGGGAAGCGAGCAGTACTTC.

The chain employs TRBV29-1 and TRBJ1-1, with a possible D match to TRBD1 (6 bases). CDR1 and CDR2 (germline): SQVTM, ANQGSEA. The germline V and J ends were trimmed by 6 bases and 1 base, with 15 bases remaining between them. CDR3 size: 14 residues. CDR3 bases: TGCAGCGTAGGAAGGGGGACGGGGAACACTGAAGCTTTCTTT. Protein sequence: CSVGRGTGNTEAFF.

The CDR3 nucleotides read TGCAGCGTTGTAGGGCTAGCGGGAGAAGAGCAGTTCTTC. Translating gives CSVVGLAGEEQFF. V gene TRBV29-1 combines with J gene TRBJ2-1; 10 bases fit TRBD2. V shed 4 bases and J 10 bases; nucleotides not matched to a gene: 7. The CDR3 totals 13 residues. Germline V gene sequence: CDR1 SQVTM, CDR2 ANQGSEA.

The rearrangement uses TRBV28 and TRBJ2-3; a possible D gene is TRBD2 (5 bases). The CDR3 totals 14 residues. Germline V gene data show CDR1 as MDHEN and CDR2 as SYDVKM. Deletions cut 6 bases from V and 2 bases from J, with 12 bases between. The CDR3 region is CASSLTTLTDTQYF. DNA of the CDR3: TGTGCCAGCAGCCTGACTACGCTCACAGATACGCAGTATTTT.

The chain uses TRBV6-5 and TRBJ2-7; D may be TRBD2 (6 bases). This CDR3 comprises 15 residues. Germline CDR1 and CDR2: MNHEY and SVGAGI. V was shortened by 6 bases and J by 5 bases, with 20 bases between the two germline ends. The CDR3 loop is CASSPTLGSSNEQYF. For the CDR3, the DNA is TGTGCCAGCAGCCCTACCCTCGGGAGTTCCAACGAGCAGTACTTC.